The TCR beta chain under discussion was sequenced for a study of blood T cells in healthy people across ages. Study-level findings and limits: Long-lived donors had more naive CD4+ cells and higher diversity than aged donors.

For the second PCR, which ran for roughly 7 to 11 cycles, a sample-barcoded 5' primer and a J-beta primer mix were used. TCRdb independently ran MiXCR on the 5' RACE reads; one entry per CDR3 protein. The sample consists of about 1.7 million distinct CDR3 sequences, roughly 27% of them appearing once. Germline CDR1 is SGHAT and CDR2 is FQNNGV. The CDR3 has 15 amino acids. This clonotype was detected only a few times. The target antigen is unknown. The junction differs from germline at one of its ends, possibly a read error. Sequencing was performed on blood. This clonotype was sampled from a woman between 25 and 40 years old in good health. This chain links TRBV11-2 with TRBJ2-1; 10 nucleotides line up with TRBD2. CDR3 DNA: TGTGCCGGCAGCTTAGGGCTAGCGGGAGTCTACGAGCAGTTCTTC. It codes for CAGSLGLAGVYEQFF.